This entry features one TCR beta chain sequence. The data belong to a study of long-term antiretroviral therapy in people with HIV. immunoSEQ v3.0 was run at survey level. Per-sample targets for sequencing were about 40,000-50,000 T-cell genomes. Here immunoSEQ multiplex PCR was the method, and the copy in TCRdb shows in-frame clones only, minus some. The table includes tens of thousands of clones, roughly 84% detected once. Trimming took off 3 bases at V and 7 bases at J, with 13 bases between the two ends. This CDR3 is built from 14 residues. CDR1 and CDR2 (germline): MNHEY, SMNVEV (reference sequence).

The specimen comprised unsorted PBMCs, sampled 0.2 years before starting antiretroviral therapy. The sequence came from a young man with HIV. V is TRBV27 and J is TRBJ2-1; D gene unclear. In nucleotides, the CDR3 is TGTGCCAGCAGTTTTGGCGGTCCGCCAAATGAGCAGTTCTTC. Translated, it gives CASSFGGPPNEQFF.